The rows below give T cell receptor beta chains drawn from one sample of a study of cytomegalovirus exposure and HLA in healthy donors. The method was immunoSEQ multiplex PCR; TCRdb's version includes in-frame clones alone and lacks a portion of them. The table shows roughly 120,000 clones, with more than 60% occurring only once. Source material: PBMCs. All receptors come from a woman in her thirties or forties in good health and CMV-seropositive. The CDR3 runs from the conserved cysteine through the conserved F or W. Fields, in order: D gene, CDR3 length, V gene, J gene, clone size, CDR3 DNA, CDR3 protein. The D gene is left open where the match is weak. The listing skips clone size in some rows; elsewhere it reads once, few, many or a size class.

NA,15,TRBV7-2,TRBJ2-6,NA,TGTGCCAGCAGCTTAGGGAGGTTTGGGGCCAACGTCCTGACTTTC,CASSLGRFGANVLTF
NA,13,TRBV10-3,TRBJ1-3,NA,TGTGCCATCAGTGAGGGACAGGGAAACACCATATATTTT,CAISEGQGNTIYF
NA,14,TRBV4-3,TRBJ2-3,NA,TGCGCCAGCAGCCAAAAAACTAGGACAGATACGCAGTATTTT,CASSQKTRTDTQYF
NA,13,TRBV30,TRBJ1-2,NA,TGTGCCTGGAGTGTCGACGGGAGCTATGGCTACACCTTC,CAWSVDGSYGYTF
NA,14,TRBV2,TRBJ2-5,NA,TGTGCCAGCAGCCGGGAGAAGGTGGGGGAGACCCAGTACTTC,CASSREKVGETQYF
NA,11,TRBV7-2,TRBJ1-2,NA,TGTGCCAGCAGGACAGTCTATGGCTACACCTTC,CASRTVYGYTF
TRBD1,14,TRBV7-9,TRBJ1-2,NA,TGCGCCAGCAGCCAAGTCGACAGGGACTATGGCTACACCTTC,CASSQVDRDYGYTF
NA,14,TRBV5-1,TRBJ1-6,NA,TGCGCCAGCAGCTTGCGGCAGGGGAATTCACCCCTCCACTTT,CASSLRQGNSPLHF
NA,14,TRBV4-3,TRBJ1-5,NA,TGCGCCAGCAGCCAGGCTTATAGCAATCAGCCCCAGCATTTT,CASSQAYSNQPQHF
TRBD1,15,TRBV10-3,TRBJ2-7,once,TGTGCCATCAGTGAGTCGAGACAGGGGGCTGACGAGCAGTACTTC,CAISESRQGADEQYF
TRBD1,18,TRBV5-1,TRBJ2-6,NA,TGCGCCAGCCTCCCGGGACAGGGATACATCTCTGGGGCCAACGTCCTGACTTTC,CASLPGQGYISGANVLTF
NA,16,TRBV18,TRBJ2-1,NA,TGTGCCAGCTCACCCAACCGGGGGGCGGGGGCGAATGAGCAGTTCTTC,CASSPNRGAGANEQFF
NA,15,TRBV5-1,TRBJ2-1,NA,TGCGCCAGCAGCCCCGAGGGTCAGACGTACAATGAGCAGTTCTTC,CASSPEGQTYNEQFF
TRBD1,15,TRBV19,TRBJ2-7,NA,TGTGCCAGTAGTTCGACCGGGACAGGGGAGGACGAGCAGTACTTC,CASSSTGTGEDEQYF
NA,15,TRBV4-2,TRBJ2-3,once,TGTGCCAGCAGCCAAGGCGGTACTAGCACAGATACGCAGTATTTT,CASSQGGTSTDTQYF
NA,14,TRBV6-1,TRBJ1-1,NA,TGTGCCAGCAGTGAACCCCAGGGGATAACTGAAGCTTTCTTT,CASSEPQGITEAFF
TRBD1,16,TRBV6-6,TRBJ1-6,NA,TGTGCCAGCAGTGCCGCCGGGACAGGGGGCGCGGGGCCCCTCCACTTT,CASSAAGTGGAGPLHF
TRBD1,19,TRBV28,TRBJ1-1,NA,TGTGCCAGCACTCCCTTCCCAGGGACAGGGAAGGGATTGAACACTGAAGCTTTCTTT,CASTPFPGTGKGLNTEAFF
NA,17,TRBV7-8,TRBJ2-1,NA,TGTGCCAGCAGCTCCCGGCGGGTCGCGAGCTCCTACAATGAGCAGTTCTTC,CASSSRRVASSYNEQFF
NA,13,TRBV19,TRBJ2-3,NA,TGTGCCAGTAGTGCCCGGACAGTAGCACCTGCGTATTTT,CASSARTVAPAYF
TRBD1,14,TRBV6-5,TRBJ1-4,NA,TGTGCCAGCAGTTATTCCTCGGGACAGGGACAACTGTTTTTT,CASSYSSGQGQLFF
TRBD2,15,TRBV27,TRBJ2-3,NA,TGTGCCAGCAGTTACGGGACTAGCGCGACAGATACGCAGTATTTT,CASSYGTSATDTQYF
TRBD1,18,TRBV4-2,TRBJ2-6,NA,TGTGCCAGCAGCCAAGCGGGACAGGCAACCTCTGGGGCCAACGTCCTGACTTTC,CASSQAGQATSGANVLTF
TRBD2,16,TRBV11-2,TRBJ2-1,NA,TGTGCCAGCAGCTTAGGGGGGGCGGGAGGGCCGGGTGAGCAGTTCTTC,CASSLGGAGGPGEQFF